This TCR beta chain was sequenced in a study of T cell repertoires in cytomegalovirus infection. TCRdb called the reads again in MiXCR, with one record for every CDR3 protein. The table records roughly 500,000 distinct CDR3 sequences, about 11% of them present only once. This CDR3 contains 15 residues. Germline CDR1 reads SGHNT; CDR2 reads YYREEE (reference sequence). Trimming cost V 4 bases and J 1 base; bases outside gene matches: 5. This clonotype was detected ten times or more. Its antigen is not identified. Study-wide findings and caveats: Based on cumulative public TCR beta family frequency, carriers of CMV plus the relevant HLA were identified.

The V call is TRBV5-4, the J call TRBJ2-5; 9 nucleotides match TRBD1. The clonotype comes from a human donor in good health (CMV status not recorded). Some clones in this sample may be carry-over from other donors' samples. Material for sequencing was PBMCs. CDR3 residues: CASSPGTGIQETQYF. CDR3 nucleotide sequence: TGTGCCAGCAGCCCAGGGACAGGGATCCAAGAGACCCAGTACTTC.